This T cell receptor beta chain stems from a study of identical twins. Study-level findings and limits: Conclusions leaned on cross-sectional statistical analysis and did not track the same donors over time. Beta out-of-frame sequences displayed a weaker excess of sharing between twins. Cord blood beta clonotypes present at high abundance carried fewer insertions; no such pattern appeared in memory repertoires.

This clonotype was detected only a few times. Its antigen is unknown. Template switching added a universal primer site; cDNA carried unique molecular identifiers. Via MiXCR, TCRdb re-called the 5' RACE reads, giving one row per CDR3 protein. The table records roughly 280,000 distinct CDR3 sequences, roughly 9% of them present only once. These data also formed part of another study, on yellow fever vaccine responses in identical twins.

The clonotype comes from a woman younger than 30 in good health. The material sequenced was CD8+ T cells sorted from blood.

The CDR3 bases are TGTGCCAGCAGGGTAACAGGGATCTACTACGAGCAGTACTTC. Translating gives CASRVTGIYYEQYF. The gene calls are TRBV27 and TRBJ2-7; tentative D call: TRBD1 (6 bases). Between the trimmed V and J ends, which lost 6 bases and 3 bases, there was a span of 15 bases. This CDR3 spans 14 amino acids. Per the germline V gene, CDR1 is MNHEY and CDR2 is SMNVEV (reference sequence).